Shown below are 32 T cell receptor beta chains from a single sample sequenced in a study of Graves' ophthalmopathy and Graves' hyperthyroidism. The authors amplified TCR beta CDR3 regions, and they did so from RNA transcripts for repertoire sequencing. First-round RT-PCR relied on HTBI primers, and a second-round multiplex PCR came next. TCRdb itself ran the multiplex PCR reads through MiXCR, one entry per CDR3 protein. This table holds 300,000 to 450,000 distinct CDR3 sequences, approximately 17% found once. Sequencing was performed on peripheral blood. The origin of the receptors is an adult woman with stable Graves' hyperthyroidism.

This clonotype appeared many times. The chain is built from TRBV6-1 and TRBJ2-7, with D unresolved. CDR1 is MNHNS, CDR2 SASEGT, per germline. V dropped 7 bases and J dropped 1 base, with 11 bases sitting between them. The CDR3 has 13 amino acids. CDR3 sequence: CASTPPGSYEQYF. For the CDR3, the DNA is TGTGCCAGCACCCCGCCCGGATCCTACGAGCAGTACTTC.

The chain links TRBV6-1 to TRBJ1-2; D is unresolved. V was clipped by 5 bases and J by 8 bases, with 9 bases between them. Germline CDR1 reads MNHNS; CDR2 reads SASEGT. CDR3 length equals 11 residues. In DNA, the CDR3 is TGTGCCAGCAGTCCCCTGGGGGGCTACACCTTC. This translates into CASSPLGGYTF.

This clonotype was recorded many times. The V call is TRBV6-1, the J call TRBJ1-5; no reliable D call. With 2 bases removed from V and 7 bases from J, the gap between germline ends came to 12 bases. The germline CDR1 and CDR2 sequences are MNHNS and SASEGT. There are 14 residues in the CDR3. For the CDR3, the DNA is TGTGCCAGCAGTGAATATCGGGCCGGGCAGCCCCAGCATTTT. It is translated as CASSEYRAGQPQHF.

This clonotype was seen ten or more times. The CDR3 sequence: CSARSGTSSGEQYF. The CDR3, as DNA: TGCAGTGCTAGATCGGGGACGTCCTCGGGGGAGCAGTACTTC. The chain employs TRBV20-1 and TRBJ2-7; D assignment may be TRBD1 or TRBD2 (5 bases each). V dropped 2 bases and J dropped 7 bases, with 18 bases sitting between them. The CDR3 covers 14 residues. CDR1 DFQATT and CDR2 SNEGSKA come from the germline V gene (reference sequence).

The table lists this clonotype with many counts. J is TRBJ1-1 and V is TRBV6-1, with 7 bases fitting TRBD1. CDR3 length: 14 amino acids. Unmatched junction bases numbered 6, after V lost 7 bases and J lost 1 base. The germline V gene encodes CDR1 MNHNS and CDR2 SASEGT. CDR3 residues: CASTRTGQNTEAFF. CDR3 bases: TGTGCCAGCACCCGGACAGGTCAGAACACTGAAGCTTTCTTT.

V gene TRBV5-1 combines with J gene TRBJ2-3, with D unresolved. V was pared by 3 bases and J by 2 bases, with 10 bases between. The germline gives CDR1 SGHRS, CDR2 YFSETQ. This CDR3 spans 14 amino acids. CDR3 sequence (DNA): TGCGCCAGCAGCTGGGCGGATTCCACAGATACGCAGTATTTT. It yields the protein CASSWADSTDTQYF.

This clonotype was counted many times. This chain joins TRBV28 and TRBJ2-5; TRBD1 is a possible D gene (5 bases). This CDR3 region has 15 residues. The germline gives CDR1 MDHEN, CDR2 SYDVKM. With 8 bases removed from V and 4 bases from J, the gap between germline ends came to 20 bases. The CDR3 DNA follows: TGTGCCAGCGCTCGCCCAGGCAGGGCCGGAGAGACCCAGTACTTC. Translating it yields CASARPGRAGETQYF. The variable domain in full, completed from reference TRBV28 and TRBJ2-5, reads DVKVTQSSRYLVKRTGEKVFLECVQDMDHENMFWYRQDPGLGLRLIYFSYDVKMKEKGDIPEGYSVSREKKERFSLILESASTNQTSMYLCASARPGRAGETQYFGPGTRLLVL.

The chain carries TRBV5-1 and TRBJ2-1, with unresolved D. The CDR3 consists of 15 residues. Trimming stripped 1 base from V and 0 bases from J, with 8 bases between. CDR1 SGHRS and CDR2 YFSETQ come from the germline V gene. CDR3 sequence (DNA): TGCGCCAGCAGCTTGTCAGGTAGCTCCTACAATGAGCAGTTCTTC. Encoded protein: CASSLSGSSYNEQFF.

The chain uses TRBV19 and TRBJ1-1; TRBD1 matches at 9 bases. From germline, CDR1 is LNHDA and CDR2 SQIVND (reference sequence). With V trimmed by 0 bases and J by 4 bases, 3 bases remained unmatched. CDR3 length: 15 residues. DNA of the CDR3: TGTGCCAGTAGTATAGATCACAGGGGGCTCACTGAAGCTTTCTTT. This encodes CASSIDHRGLTEAFF. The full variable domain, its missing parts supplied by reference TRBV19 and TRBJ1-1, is DGGITQSPKYLFRKEGQNVTLSCEQNLNHDAMYWYRQDPGQGLRLIYYSQIVNDFQKGDIAEGYSVSREKKESFPLTVTSAQKNPTAFYLCASSIDHRGLTEAFFGQGTRLTVV.

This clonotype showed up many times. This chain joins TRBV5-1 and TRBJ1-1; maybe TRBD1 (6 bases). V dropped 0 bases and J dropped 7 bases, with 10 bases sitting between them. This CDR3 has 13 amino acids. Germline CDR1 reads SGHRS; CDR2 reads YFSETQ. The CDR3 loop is CASSLAGAGEAFF. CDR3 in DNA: TGCGCCAGCAGCTTGGCAGGGGCGGGTGAAGCTTTCTTT.

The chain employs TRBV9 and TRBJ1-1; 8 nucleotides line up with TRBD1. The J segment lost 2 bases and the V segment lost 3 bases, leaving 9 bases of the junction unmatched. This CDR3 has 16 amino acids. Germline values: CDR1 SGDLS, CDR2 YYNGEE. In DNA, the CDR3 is TGTGCCAGCAGCGGACCGCAGGGGGCAATTAACACTGAAGCTTTCTTT. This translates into CASSGPQGAINTEAFF.

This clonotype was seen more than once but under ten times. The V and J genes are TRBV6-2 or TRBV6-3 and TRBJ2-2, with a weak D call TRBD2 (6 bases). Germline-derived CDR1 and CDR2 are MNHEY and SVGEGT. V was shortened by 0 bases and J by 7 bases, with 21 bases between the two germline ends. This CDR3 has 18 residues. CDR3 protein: CASSYSSPEAGFGGELFF. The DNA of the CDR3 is TGTGCCAGCAGTTACTCGTCGCCTGAGGCGGGATTTGGCGGGGAGCTGTTTTTT.

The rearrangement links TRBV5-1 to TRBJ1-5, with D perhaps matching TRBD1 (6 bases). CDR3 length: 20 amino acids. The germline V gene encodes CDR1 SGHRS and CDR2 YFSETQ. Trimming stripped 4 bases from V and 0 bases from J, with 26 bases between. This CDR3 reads CASSPGVVSGVGNSNQPQHF. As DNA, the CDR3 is TGCGCCAGCAGCCCGGGAGTCGTGTCAGGGGTTGGGAATAGCAATCAGCCCCAGCATTTT.

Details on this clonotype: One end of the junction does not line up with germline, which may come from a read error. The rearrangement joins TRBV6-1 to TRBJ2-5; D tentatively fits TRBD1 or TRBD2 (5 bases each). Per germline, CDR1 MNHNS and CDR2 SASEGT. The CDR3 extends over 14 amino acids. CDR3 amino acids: CASNPGPNQETKYF. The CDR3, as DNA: TGTGCCAGCAATCCGGGACCGAACCAAGAGACCAAGTACTTC.

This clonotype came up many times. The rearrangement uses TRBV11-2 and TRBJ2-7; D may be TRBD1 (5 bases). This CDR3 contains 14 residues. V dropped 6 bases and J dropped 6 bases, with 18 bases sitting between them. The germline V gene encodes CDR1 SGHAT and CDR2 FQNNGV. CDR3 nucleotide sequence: TGTGCCAGCAGGAAGCACAGGCTTTTTCCCGAGCAGTACTTC. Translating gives CASRKHRLFPEQYF.

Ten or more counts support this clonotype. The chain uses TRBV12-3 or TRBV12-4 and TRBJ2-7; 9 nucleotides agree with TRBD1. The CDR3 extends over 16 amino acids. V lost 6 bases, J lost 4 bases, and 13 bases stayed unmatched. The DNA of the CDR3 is TGTGCCAGCAGCAAAACCGGGACAGGGAACCGATACGAGCAGTACTTC. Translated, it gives CASSKTGTGNRYEQYF.

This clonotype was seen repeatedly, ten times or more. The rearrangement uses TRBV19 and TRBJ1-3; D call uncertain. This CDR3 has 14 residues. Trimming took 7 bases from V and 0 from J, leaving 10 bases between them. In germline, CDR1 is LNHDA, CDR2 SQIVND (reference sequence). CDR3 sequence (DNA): TGTGCCAGTAACCCTGAAGGCTCTGGAAACACCATATATTTT. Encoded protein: CASNPEGSGNTIYF.

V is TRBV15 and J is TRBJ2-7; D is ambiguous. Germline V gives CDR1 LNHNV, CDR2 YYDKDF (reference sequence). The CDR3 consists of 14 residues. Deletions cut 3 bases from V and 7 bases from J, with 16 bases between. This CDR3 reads CATSRVVGSGEQYF. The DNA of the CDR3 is TGTGCCACCAGCAGGGTGGTCGGTTCTGGGGAGCAGTACTTC.

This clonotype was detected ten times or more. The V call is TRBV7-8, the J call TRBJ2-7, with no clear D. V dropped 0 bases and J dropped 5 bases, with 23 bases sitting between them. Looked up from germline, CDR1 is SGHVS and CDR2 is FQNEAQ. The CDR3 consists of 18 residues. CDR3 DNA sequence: TGTGCCAGCAGCTTAGCGGGCGACCTTATCTTTGGGTCAAACGAGCAGTACTTC. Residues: CASSLAGDLIFGSNEQYF.

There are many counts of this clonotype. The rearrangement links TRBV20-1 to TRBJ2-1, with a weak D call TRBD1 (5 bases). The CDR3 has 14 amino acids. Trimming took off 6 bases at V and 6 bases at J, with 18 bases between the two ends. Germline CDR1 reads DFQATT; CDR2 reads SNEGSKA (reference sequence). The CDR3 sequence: CSAEPLKGSNEQFF. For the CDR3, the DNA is TGCAGTGCCGAGCCTCTTAAGGGGTCCAATGAGCAGTTCTTC.

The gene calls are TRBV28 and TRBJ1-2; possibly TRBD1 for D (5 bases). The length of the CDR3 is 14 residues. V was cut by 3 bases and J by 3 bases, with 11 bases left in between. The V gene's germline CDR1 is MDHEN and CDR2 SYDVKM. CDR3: CASSLNVRDYGYTF. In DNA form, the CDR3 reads TGTGCCAGCAGTTTGAATGTCAGGGACTATGGCTACACCTTC.

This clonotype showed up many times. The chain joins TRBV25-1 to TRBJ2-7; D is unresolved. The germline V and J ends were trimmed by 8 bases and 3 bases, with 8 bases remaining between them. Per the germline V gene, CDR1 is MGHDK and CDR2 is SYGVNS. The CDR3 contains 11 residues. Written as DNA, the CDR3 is TGTGCCAGCTCAAAGGACTACGAGCAGTACTTC. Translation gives CASSKDYEQYF.

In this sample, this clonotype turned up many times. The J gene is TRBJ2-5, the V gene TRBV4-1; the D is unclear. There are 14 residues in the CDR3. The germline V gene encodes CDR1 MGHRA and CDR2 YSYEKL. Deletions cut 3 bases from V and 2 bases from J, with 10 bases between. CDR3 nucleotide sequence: TGCGCCAGCAGCCATGCACACGGACAAGAGACCCAGTACTTC. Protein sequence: CASSHAHGQETQYF.

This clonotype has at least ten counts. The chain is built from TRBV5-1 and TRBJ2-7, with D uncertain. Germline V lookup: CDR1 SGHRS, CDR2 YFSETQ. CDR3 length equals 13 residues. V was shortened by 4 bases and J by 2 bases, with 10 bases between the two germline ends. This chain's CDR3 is CASSTQTAYEQYF. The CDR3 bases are TGCGCCAGCAGCACCCAAACTGCCTACGAGCAGTACTTC.

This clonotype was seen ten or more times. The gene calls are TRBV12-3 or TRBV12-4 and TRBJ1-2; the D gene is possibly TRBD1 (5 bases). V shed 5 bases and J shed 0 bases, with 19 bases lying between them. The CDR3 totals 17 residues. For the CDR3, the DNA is TGTGCCAGCAGTGCCAGGTTCACAGCGACAGCTAACTATGGCTACACCTTC. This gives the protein CASSARFTATANYGYTF.

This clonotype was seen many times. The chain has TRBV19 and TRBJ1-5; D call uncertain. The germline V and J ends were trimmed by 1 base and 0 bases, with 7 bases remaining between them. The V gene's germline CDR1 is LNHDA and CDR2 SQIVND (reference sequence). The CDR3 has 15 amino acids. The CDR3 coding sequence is TGTGCCAGTAGTATAGTCGAGCATAGCAATCAGCCCCAGCATTTT. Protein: CASSIVEHSNQPQHF.

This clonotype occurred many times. The CDR3 reads CASTAGRGNQPQHF. The CDR3 bases are TGTGCCAGTACTGCAGGGAGGGGCAATCAGCCCCAGCATTTT. The genes are TRBV19 and TRBJ1-5; tentatively, D is TRBD1 (5 bases). The germline V gene encodes CDR1 LNHDA and CDR2 SQIVND (reference sequence). There are 14 residues in the CDR3. V dropped 7 bases and J dropped 2 bases, with 12 bases sitting between them.

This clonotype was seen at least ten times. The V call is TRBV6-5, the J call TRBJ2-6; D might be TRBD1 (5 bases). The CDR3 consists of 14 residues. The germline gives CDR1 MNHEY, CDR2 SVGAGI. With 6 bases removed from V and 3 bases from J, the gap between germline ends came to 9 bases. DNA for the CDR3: TGTGCCAGCAGGCCAGGGCTTGGGGCCAACGTCCTGACTTTC. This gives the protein CASRPGLGANVLTF.

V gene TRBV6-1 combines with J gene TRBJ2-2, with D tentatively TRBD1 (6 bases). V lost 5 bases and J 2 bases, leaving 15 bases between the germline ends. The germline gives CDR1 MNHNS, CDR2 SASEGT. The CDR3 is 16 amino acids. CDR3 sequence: CASSRPGHGNTGELFF. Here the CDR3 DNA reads TGTGCCAGCAGTCGCCCGGGACACGGAAACACCGGGGAGCTGTTTTTT.

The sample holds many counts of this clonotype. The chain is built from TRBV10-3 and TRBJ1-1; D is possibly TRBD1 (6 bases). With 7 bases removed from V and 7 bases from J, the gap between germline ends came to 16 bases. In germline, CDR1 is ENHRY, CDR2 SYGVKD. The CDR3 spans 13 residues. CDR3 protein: CAINRDNGNEAFF. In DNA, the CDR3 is TGTGCCATCAACCGGGACAATGGGAATGAAGCTTTCTTT.

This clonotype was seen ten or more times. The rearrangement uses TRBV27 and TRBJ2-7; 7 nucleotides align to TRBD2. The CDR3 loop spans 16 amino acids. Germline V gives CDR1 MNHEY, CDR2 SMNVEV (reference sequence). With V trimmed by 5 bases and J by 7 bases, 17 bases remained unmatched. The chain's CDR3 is CASSTSTRGEGREQYF. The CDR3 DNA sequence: TGTGCCAGCAGTACCTCAACCCGGGGGGAAGGTAGGGAGCAGTACTTC.

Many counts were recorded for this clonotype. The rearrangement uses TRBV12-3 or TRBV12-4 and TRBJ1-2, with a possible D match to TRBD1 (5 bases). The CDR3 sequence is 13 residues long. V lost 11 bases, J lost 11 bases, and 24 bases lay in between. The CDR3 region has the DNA TGTGCCGGCATTGGCGGGGGGTTTAGTGGTTACACCTTC. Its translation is CAGIGGGFSGYTF.